This is a list of T cell receptor beta chains from one sample in a study of control samples from healthy donors and cancer patients. This table comes from immunoSEQ multiplex PCR, and its TCRdb copy is limited to in-frame clones, with some not included. This sample has approximately 99,000 clones, with just under 85% found just once. Specimen: blood. These receptors were obtained from a man aged 18 to 30 in good health. The CDR3 runs from the conserved cysteine through the conserved F or W. The D gene is left open where the match is weak. Clone size, where shown, is once, few, many, or a class for clones that have expanded.

clone_size j_call d_call v_call cdr3_aa cdr3_nt
NA TRBJ2-2 NA TRBV19 CASSIRTRNRVPGELFF TGTGCCAGTAGTATCCGGACCCGCAACAGGGTTCCCGGGGAGCTGTTTTTT
NA TRBJ2-1 NA TRBV5-1 CASSPRRDNEQFF TGCGCCAGCAGCCCTAGACGGGACAATGAGCAGTTCTTC
NA TRBJ1-1 NA TRBV6-5 CASSYSMNTEAFF TGTGCCAGCAGTTACTCAATGAACACTGAAGCTTTCTTT
NA TRBJ1-1 NA TRBV29-1 CSGSTDLNTEAFF TGCAGCGGATCGACAGACTTGAACACTGAAGCTTTCTTT
NA TRBJ2-1 NA TRBV19 CASSIALTFYEQFF TGTGCCAGTAGTATAGCGTTGACGTTTTATGAGCAGTTCTTC
NA TRBJ1-2 NA TRBV25-1 CASSETGTNYGYTF TGTGCCAGCAGTGAAACGGGGACTAACTATGGCTACACCTTC
NA TRBJ2-7 NA TRBV27 CASSFGGGNEQYF TGTGCCAGCAGTTTCGGGGGTGGGAACGAGCAGTACTTC
NA TRBJ2-3 TRBD2 TRBV4-2 CASSPHPGLAVQDTQYF TGTGCCAGCAGCCCCCATCCGGGACTAGCGGTCCAAGATACGCAGTATTTT
NA TRBJ1-2 NA TRBV21-1 CASSKEGRGPVPNYGYTF TGTGCCAGCAGCAAAGAGGGGCGGGGGCCGGTCCCCAACTATGGCTACACCTTC
NA TRBJ2-7 NA TRBV28 CASSFLQGMDEQYF TGTGCCAGCAGTTTCTTGCAGGGCATGGACGAGCAGTACTTC
once TRBJ2-2 NA TRBV10-3 CAIRGNTGELFF TGTGCCATCAGGGGTAACACCGGGGAGCTGTTTTTT
once TRBJ1-4 NA TRBV27 CASSKTYPEKLFF TGTGCCAGCAGTAAAACATACCCCGAAAAACTGTTTTTT
once TRBJ2-3 NA TRBV21-1 CASSKDEGLSCTDTQYF TGTGCCAGCAGCAAAGACGAAGGGCTTTCCTGCACAGATACGCAGTATTTT
NA TRBJ2-3 TRBD2 TRBV9 CASAKGRGDTQYF TGTGCCAGCGCCAAGGGGAGGGGAGATACGCAGTATTTT
NA TRBJ1-2 NA TRBV6-1 CASSEARAYGYTF TGTGCCAGCAGTGAAGCGAGGGCCTATGGCTACACCTTC
once TRBJ2-3 TRBD1 TRBV27 CASSQGGGTGARDTQYF TGTGCCAGCAGCCAGGGGGGCGGGACAGGGGCAAGAGATACGCAGTATTTT
once TRBJ1-2 NA TRBV28 CASSLNIGGNYGYTF TGTGCCAGCAGTTTAAATATTGGGGGCAACTATGGCTACACCTTC
NA TRBJ2-1 TRBD2 TRBV7-6 CASSSRLAGGNNEQFF TGTGCCAGCAGCTCAAGACTAGCGGGGGGGAACAATGAGCAGTTCTTC
NA TRBJ1-4 NA TRBV3-1/TRBV3-2 CASSPTRTYATNEKLFF TGTGCCAGCAGCCCGACGAGGACCTACGCAACTAATGAAAAACTGTTTTTT
NA TRBJ2-5 NA TRBV13 CASSPLGGYQETQYF TGTGCCAGCAGCCCCCTAGGGGGGTACCAAGAGACCCAGTACTTC
NA TRBJ1-6 NA TRBV14 CASSQASNSPLHF TGTGCCAGCAGCCAAGCATCGAACTCACCCCTCCACTTT
NA TRBJ2-3 TRBD2 TRBV18 CASSPLAGGTDTQYF TGTGCCAGCTCACCACTAGCGGGGGGGACAGATACGCAGTATTTT
NA TRBJ1-5 NA TRBV5-5 CASSLRGDLNQPQHF TGTGCCAGCAGCTTGCGGGGGGACCTCAATCAGCCCCAGCATTTT
NA TRBJ2-7 NA TRBV10-3 CAISDGFLRDWKYF TGTGCCATCAGTGATGGTTTTCTCAGGGACTGGAAGTACTTC
NA TRBJ1-5 NA TRBV5-8 CASSLGGIEPQHF TGTGCCAGCAGCCTGGGCGGTATTGAGCCCCAGCATTTT
NA TRBJ2-1 TRBD2 TRBV10-2 CASGTSIVYEQFF TGCGCCAGCGGGACTAGTATTGTTTATGAGCAGTTCTTC
NA TRBJ2-6 TRBD2 TRBV27 CASTYLGGAGAGANVLTF TGTGCCAGCACCTACCTTGGGGGAGCGGGGGCTGGGGCCAACGTCCTGACTTTC
NA TRBJ2-1 TRBD1 TRBV28 CASSSGDRASVF TGTGCCAGCAGTTCCGGGGACAGGGCATCGGTCTTC
NA TRBJ1-4 TRBD1 TRBV7-2 CASSLASGRGREKLFF TGTGCCAGCAGCTTAGCGTCAGGCAGGGGGAGAGAAAAACTGTTTTTT
few TRBJ1-4 NA TRBV11-2 CASSFVVGIGNEKLFF TGTGCCAGCAGCTTCGTCGTAGGGATTGGAAATGAAAAACTGTTTTTT
once TRBJ2-5 TRBD2 TRBV7-2 CASSSRGLAGKETQYF TGTGCCAGCAGCTCACGGGGACTAGCGGGGAAGGAGACCCAGTACTTC
NA TRBJ2-1 NA TRBV10-3 CAISAFNEQFF TGTGCCATCAGCGCGTTCAATGAGCAGTTCTTC
NA TRBJ1-4 NA TRBV27 CASSFGTNEKLFF TGTGCCAGCAGTTTCGGGACTAATGAAAAACTGTTTTTT
once TRBJ2-1 TRBD2 TRBV9 CASSVETSTLNEQFF TGTGCCAGCAGCGTAGAGACTAGCACACTCAATGAGCAGTTCTTC
NA TRBJ2-2 TRBD1 TRBV27 CASSSGQGAVTGELFF TGTGCCAGCAGTTCCGGACAGGGGGCTGTCACCGGGGAGCTGTTTTTT
NA TRBJ1-6 TRBD1 TRBV2 CASGRDRREVNSPLHF TGTGCCAGCGGGCGGGACAGGCGGGAGGTTAATTCACCCCTCCACTTT
NA TRBJ1-1 NA TRBV10-3 CAISESGGLGYTEAFF TGTGCCATCAGTGAGTCAGGAGGACTTGGGTACACTGAAGCTTTCTTT
few TRBJ1-6 TRBD1 TRBV5-1 CASSSGQLDSPLHF TGCGCCAGCAGCTCGGGACAGCTTGATTCACCCCTCCACTTT
NA TRBJ2-2 TRBD1 TRBV27 CASSIRQGWTGELFF TGTGCCAGCAGTATAAGACAGGGTTGGACCGGGGAGCTGTTTTTT
NA TRBJ2-7 NA TRBV4-1 CASSHRDGSYEQYF TGCGCCAGCTCACACCGGGACGGCTCCTACGAGCAGTACTTC
once TRBJ1-1 NA TRBV6-1 CASSFSTNTEAFF TGTGCCAGCAGTTTCTCTACCAACACTGAAGCTTTCTTT
once TRBJ2-2 NA TRBV6-5 CASRDYTGELFF TGTGCCAGCAGGGACTACACCGGGGAGCTGTTTTTT
NA TRBJ1-1 NA TRBV4-1 CASSQQGGSPEAFF TGCGCCAGCAGCCAACAGGGAGGAAGTCCTGAAGCTTTCTTT
once TRBJ2-3 NA TRBV9 CASSVRDDPDTQYF TGTGCCAGCAGCGTACGGGACGACCCAGATACGCAGTATTTT
few TRBJ1-1 TRBD1 TRBV4-3 CASSLQGQANTEAFF TGCGCCAGCAGCCTGCAGGGACAGGCCAACACTGAAGCTTTCTTT
NA TRBJ1-1 TRBD1 TRBV5-1 CASSLATGGYTEAFF TGCGCCAGCAGCTTAGCGACAGGGGGGTACACTGAAGCTTTCTTT
NA TRBJ2-7 NA TRBV27 CASSLRQSRSYEQYF TGTGCCAGCAGTTTGAGACAATCCCGCTCCTACGAGCAGTACTTC
NA TRBJ2-7 NA TRBV14 CASSQEGPGYYEQYF TGTGCCAGCAGCCAAGAGGGTCCAGGGTACTACGAGCAGTACTTC
NA TRBJ2-1 TRBD2 TRBV19 CASSIPGRGGLDEQFF TGTGCCAGTAGCATCCCGGGGCGGGGGGGCCTCGATGAGCAGTTCTTC